The clone carrying this T cell receptor beta chain showed up just a few times. What it recognizes is unknown. This specimen comes from a study of T-cell memory formation after mild COVID-19. 5'RACE, which relied on constant-segment primers, yielded TCR alpha and TCR beta cDNA libraries carrying sample barcodes and UMIs. TCRdb fed the 5' RACE reads into MiXCR, producing one record per CDR3 protein. This table holds 120,000 to 150,000 distinct CDR3 sequences, more than 13% found once. Notes on the study in general: Most CD4+ clones that shrank were in CM and EM, while CD8+ ones turned up in EMRA. A balance of CD4 and CD8 characterized clones contracting day 15 to 85, whereas later expanders leaned CD4+.

The CDR3 totals 14 residues. Per the germline V gene, CDR1 is SGHNT and CDR2 is YENEEA. Trimming stripped 3 bases from V and 3 bases from J, with 12 bases between. This chain links TRBV11-3 with TRBJ2-7; a weak D match, TRBD1 (5 bases). Material: PBMCs or a T cell subset sorted from them (not recorded which). This sequence was found in an adult woman who had mild COVID-19 (a few samples of this study predate the infection). Cell type and time point are not known. CDR3 nucleotide sequence: TGTGCCAGCAGCTTTTTGGGGCAGAACTACGAGCAGTACTTC. This codes for CASSFLGQNYEQYF.